One and the same sample provided the 21 T cell receptor beta chains below, sequenced in a study of blood T cell repertoires in COVID-19. Produced via immunoSEQ multiplex PCR; TCRdb's table is partial and in-frame only. Here the sample spans some 200,000 clones, 83% being singletons. Sequenced material: peripheral blood. The receptors originated from a woman under 40 with COVID-19, enrolled during active disease.

This chain connects TRBV29-1 to TRBJ2-7, with 8 bases that match TRBD2. This CDR3 has 14 residues. Germline CDR1 is SQVTM and CDR2 is ANQGSEA. V was pared by 2 bases and J by 2 bases, with 5 bases of the junction left unmatched. Written as DNA, the CDR3 is TGCAGCGTTGAAACAGCGGGAGATCCCTACGAGCAGTACTTC. Protein: CSVETAGDPYEQYF.

J is TRBJ2-5 and V is TRBV5-4; possible D gene TRBD2, 5 bases. CDR3 length equals 16 residues. V dropped 2 bases and J dropped 2 bases, with 16 bases sitting between them. Germline-derived CDR1 and CDR2 are SGHNT and YYREEE (reference sequence). The CDR3 nucleotides are TGTGCCAGCAGCTTACCGCCTCTAGCCAAACAAGAGACCCAGTACTTC. Translating gives CASSLPPLAKQETQYF.

This chain links TRBV27 with TRBJ2-3; weak D call: TRBD1 (5 bases). V gave up 3 bases and J gave up 5 bases, with 12 bases separating them. This CDR3 is built from 14 residues. Looked up from germline, CDR1 is MNHEY and CDR2 is SMNVEV (reference sequence). CDR3 residues: CASSFPDTLDTQYF. The CDR3 nucleotides read TGTGCCAGCAGTTTCCCGGACACCCTAGATACGCAGTATTTT.

The sample holds a few counts of this clone. The chain links TRBV5-1 to TRBJ2-5, with 10 nucleotides matching TRBD2. This CDR3 comprises 14 residues. Trimming at V came to 1 base and at J to 4 bases, leaving 1 base not matched to a gene. Germline-derived CDR1 and CDR2 are SGHRS and YFSETQ. The CDR3 region has the DNA TGCGCCAGCAGCTTGTCTAGCGGGAGAGAGACCCAGTACTTC. Protein product: CASSLSSGRETQYF.

V gene TRBV24-1 combines with J gene TRBJ1-5; D is undetermined. With 6 bases removed from V and 2 bases from J, the gap between germline ends came to 7 bases. The CDR3 is 13 residues long. CDR1 is KGHDR, CDR2 SFDVKD, per germline. The CDR3 DNA is TGTGCCACCAGTTGGGCAGGCAATCAGCCCCAGCATTTT. The encoded protein is CATSWAGNQPQHF.

This clone was observed many times. V usage is TRBV12-5 and J usage is TRBJ1-2; maybe TRBD1 (6 bases). Trimming shortened V by 1 base and J by 3 bases, and 9 bases separated the two germline ends. This CDR3 spans 14 amino acids. Germline CDR1 and CDR2: LGHNT and FRNRAP. In DNA, the CDR3 is TGTGCTAGTGGTTTGGAACAGGGTCACTATGGCTACACCTTC. Translation gives CASGLEQGHYGYTF.

This chain links TRBV5-4 with TRBJ2-3; D gene uncertain. With 3 bases removed from V and 4 bases from J, the gap between germline ends came to 18 bases. This CDR3 spans 16 amino acids. Germline V gives CDR1 SGHNT, CDR2 YYREEE (reference sequence). CDR3 coding DNA: TGTGCCAGCAGCTCCGGAGAGAACCTCCTCGCAGATACGCAGTATTTT. Its translation: CASSSGENLLADTQYF.

This clone was seen a handful of times. The chain has TRBV12-3 or TRBV12-4 and TRBJ2-7; D is ambiguous. The CDR3 consists of 11 residues. V lost 3 bases to trimming and J lost 7 bases, with 7 bases between them. CDR3 sequence reads: CASSLLSEQYF. The CDR3 DNA reads as TGTGCCAGCAGTTTGTTGTCGGAGCAGTACTTC.

The chain combines TRBV5-8 with TRBJ2-2; 7 bases agree with TRBD2. Germline assignment: CDR1 SGHTS and CDR2 YDEGEE. CDR3 length equals 18 residues. Trimming removed 0 bases from V and 0 bases from J; junction bases left unmatched: 8. CDR3: CASSLGTSELPNTGELFF. DNA for the CDR3: TGTGCCAGCAGCTTGGGTACTAGCGAACTGCCGAACACCGGGGAGCTGTTTTTT.

The CDR3 sequence: CASNRGQPQHF. The CDR3 bases are TGTGCCAGCAACCGGGGTCAGCCCCAGCATTTT. The rearrangement links TRBV28 to TRBJ1-5; D gene ambiguous. Looked up from germline, CDR1 is MDHEN and CDR2 is SYDVKM. The CDR3 runs to 11 residues. V lost 7 bases and J lost 6, with 7 bases in between.

The V and J genes are TRBV4-1 and TRBJ1-2; 8 bases are a match to TRBD1. Losses at the gene ends were 0 bases for V and 6 bases for J; bases not matched to a gene: 6. The CDR3 is 15 amino acids. CDR1 and CDR2 from the germline V gene are MGHRA and YSYEKL. The CDR3 protein is CASSQEGRTGNGYTF. The CDR3 DNA reads as TGCGCCAGCAGCCAAGAAGGGAGGACAGGGAATGGCTACACCTTC.

The genes are TRBV14 and TRBJ1-5; 7 bases are a match to TRBD1. The CDR3 has 13 amino acids. V was pared by 2 bases and J by 5 bases, with 0 bases of the junction left unmatched. The germline V gene encodes CDR1 SGHDN and CDR2 FVKESK. The CDR3 spells CASSQQGDQPQHF. CDR3 DNA: TGTGCCAGCAGCCAACAGGGGGATCAGCCCCAGCATTTT.

This clone was recorded a few times. V is TRBV2 and J is TRBJ1-4; D not certain. The CDR3 length is 11 residues. Germline values: CDR1 SNHLY, CDR2 FYNNEI. V dropped 4 bases and J dropped 8 bases, with 5 bases sitting between them. Written as DNA, the CDR3 is TGTGCCAGCAGTGCTCAGGAAAAACTGTTTTTT. It specifies CASSAQEKLFF.

This chain links TRBV19 with TRBJ2-7; the match to TRBD2 covers 13 bases. The CDR3 totals 20 residues. Germline CDR1 is LNHDA and CDR2 is SQIVND (reference sequence). V gave up 2 bases and J gave up 1 base; unmatched junction bases: 14. The CDR3, as DNA: TGTGCCAGTAGTATAATTGGAGCGGGGAGGGGACTAGCGGGATCCTACGAGCAGTACTTC. Translating gives CASSIIGAGRGLAGSYEQYF.

This clone was picked up one time. The chain has TRBV15 and TRBJ1-3; no definite D call. This CDR3 is 13 amino acids long. CDR1 is LNHNV and CDR2 is YYDKDF in the germline V gene (reference sequence). V was shortened by 5 bases and J by 4 bases, with 9 bases between the two germline ends. The CDR3 region is CATSPRRGNTIYF. CDR3 nucleotides: TGTGCCACCAGCCCGAGGAGGGGAAACACCATATATTTT. Complete variable domain (other parts from reference TRBV15 and TRBJ1-3): DAMVIQNPRYQVTQFGKPVTLSCSQTLNHNVMYWYQQKSSQAPKLLFHYYDKDFNNEADTPDNFQSRRPNTSFCFLDIRSPGLGDTAMYLCATSPRRGNTIYFGEGSWLTVV.

The chain recombines TRBV25-1 with TRBJ1-6; the D is unclear. This CDR3 is 14 amino acids long. Germline V gives CDR1 MGHDK, CDR2 SYGVNS. V lost 2 bases and J lost 7, with 9 bases in between. CDR3: CASSEAKPNSPLHF. The CDR3 nucleotides are TGTGCCAGCAGTGAAGCCAAGCCAAATTCACCCCTCCACTTT. The complete variable domain, with remaining parts taken from reference TRBV25-1 and TRBJ1-6, reads EADIYQTPRYLVIGTGKKITLECSQTMGHDKMYWYQQDPGMELHLIHYSYGVNSTEKGDLSSESTVSRIRTEHFPLTLESARPSHTSQYLCASSEAKPNSPLHFGNGTRLTVT.

The chain uses TRBV28 and TRBJ1-1, with D possibly being TRBD1 (5 bases). The V and J ends lost 3 bases and 3 bases respectively, with 11 bases between them. Looked up from germline, CDR1 is MDHEN and CDR2 is SYDVKM. This CDR3 comprises 14 residues. The CDR3 loop is CASSLTQGHTEAFF. In nucleotides, the CDR3 is TGTGCCAGCAGTTTGACCCAGGGCCACACTGAAGCTTTCTTT.

This clone has only a few counts. The chain has TRBV5-4 and TRBJ2-5; perhaps TRBD2 as D (5 bases). Per germline, CDR1 SGHNT and CDR2 YYREEE (reference sequence). V gave up 4 bases and J gave up 5 bases, with 12 bases separating them. This CDR3 region has 13 residues. CDR3 sequence reads: CASSPTRMETQYF. The CDR3 DNA reads TGTGCCAGCAGCCCTACTAGAATGGAGACCCAGTACTTC.

The CDR3 sequence: CASSFIFRGTDTQYF. Written as DNA, the CDR3 is TGTGCCAGCAGTTTTATTTTCAGGGGGACAGATACGCAGTATTTT. The chain joins TRBV27 to TRBJ2-3; 7 positions agree with TRBD1. This CDR3 region has 15 residues. Germline V CDR1 and CDR2: MNHEY, SMNVEV (reference sequence). V lost 3 bases and J lost 3; bases outside the gene matches: 6.

The chain couples TRBV10-3 to TRBJ2-3; D perhaps matches TRBD1 (6 bases). This CDR3 region has 16 residues. Looked up from germline, CDR1 is ENHRY and CDR2 is SYGVKD. Between the trimmed V and J ends, which lost 5 bases and 1 base, there was a span of 16 bases. CDR3 amino acids: CAISTGQGMGTDTQYF. The DNA of the CDR3 is TGTGCCATCAGTACCGGGCAGGGGATGGGCACAGATACGCAGTATTTT.

The V and J genes are TRBV18 and TRBJ1-5; 7 bases agree with TRBD1. Trimming at V came to 4 bases and at J to 0 bases, leaving 6 bases not matched to a gene. CDR1 is KGHSH and CDR2 is LQKENI in the germline V gene. The CDR3 totals 16 residues. This CDR3 reads CASSLGTANSNQPQHF. CDR3 nucleotides: TGTGCCAGCTCACTCGGGACAGCTAATAGCAATCAGCCCCAGCATTTT.